This T cell receptor beta chain was sequenced for a study of tumor-infiltrating lymphocytes in primary liver carcinoma. Turning to the study itself: The study reported T1-T3 N0M0 tumors spanning 4.2 to 10 cm. Each sample had roughly 3.5 to 7.5 million productive TCRbeta reads regardless of tissue type.

V trimming: 3 bases; J trimming: 7 bases; junction bases outside the gene matches: 7. Germline V CDR1 and CDR2: MNHNS, SASEGT. The CDR3 sequence is 14 residues long. TCR beta cDNA was reverse-transcribed from about 500 ng of total RNA. The reaction used a constant-region primer and ProtoScript II reverse transcriptase. Amplification in three nested multiplex PCR rounds with slightly modified ARM-PCR gave rise to TCR beta libraries. Two initial PCR rounds of about 11 cycles each paired TRBV1-TRBV30 forward primers with a C-beta reverse primer. MiXCR, applied by TCRdb to the multiplex PCR reads, yields one record per CDR3 protein. Altogether over 250,000 distinct CDR3 sequences are present, around three fifths being singletons, with the ten largest covering approximately 17%. Germline DNA was extracted alongside blood RNA, which was obtained from unsorted whole blood. Patients carried chronic HBV infection without prior treatment.

Remarks on this clonotype: Antigen: not known.

Whole-study results and caveats: Tumor region pairs outstripped tumor-adjacent and tumor-blood pairs in overlap.

Material for sequencing was peripheral blood. This rearrangement joins TRBV6-1 to TRBJ1-2; 8 positions agree with TRBD1. This TCR was recovered from a woman aged 25 to 39 with primary liver carcinoma and hepatitis B virus infection. For the CDR3, the DNA is TGTGCCAGCAGTGATGCAGGGGGCAGGAGTGGCTACACCTTC. Translation gives CASSDAGGRSGYTF.